The subject of this entry is one T cell receptor (beta chain). The protocol was immunoSEQ multiplex PCR, while the TCRdb copy is restricted to in-frame clones and leaves out a portion. The sample holds around 38,000 clones, roughly 80% seen once. The data were taken from a study of OX40 agonist ivuxolimab in advanced cancers. CDR3 length equals 13 residues. The V gene's germline CDR1 is PRHDT and CDR2 FYEKMQ (reference sequence). The ends were cut back, 1 base at V and 2 bases at J, with 5 bases in the middle. The sequence was obtained from an adult with an advanced solid tumor such as melanoma, head and neck, liver or kidney cancer. The rearrangement links TRBV13 to TRBJ2-5, with D unclear. The sequencing here drew on CD4+ or CD8+ T cells sorted from blood, taken in a trial of the OX40 agonist ivuxolimab. DNA of the CDR3: TGTGCCAGCAGCTTAGAGATTCAAGAGACCCAGTACTTC. It codes for CASSLEIQETQYF.